The 27 T cell receptor beta chains given below trace back to one sample, sequenced in a study of long-term antiretroviral therapy in people with HIV. At the survey level, the v3.0 immunoSEQ assay was run. This table comes from immunoSEQ multiplex PCR, and its TCRdb copy is limited to in-frame clones, with some not included. The repertoire consists of about 22,000 clones, with roughly 84% occurring once and the leading ten covering around 4.6%. This sample comprised unsorted PBMCs, obtained 1.3 years after starting antiretroviral therapy. Receptor source: a man in his 60s with HIV.

The chain joins TRBV10-3 to TRBJ1-5, with unresolved D. V was shortened by 6 bases and J by 3 bases, with 12 bases between the two germline ends. Germline CDR1 is ENHRY and CDR2 is SYGVKD. There are 14 residues in the CDR3. The CDR3 here is CAIRPDKINQPQHF. CDR3 DNA: TGTGCCATCAGACCCGACAAGATCAATCAGCCCCAGCATTTT.

The rearrangement joins TRBV7-9 to TRBJ2-7; TRBD2 agrees at 8 bases. The V gene end was trimmed by 5 bases and the J gene end by 4 bases; junction bases not matched to a gene: 13. This CDR3 has 16 amino acids. Germline V gene sequence: CDR1 SEHNR, CDR2 FQNEAQ (reference sequence). The CDR3: CASSPRFAGGLYEQYF. The DNA of the CDR3 is TGTGCCAGCAGCCCCAGGTTTGCGGGAGGTTTGTACGAGCAGTACTTC.

In regard to this clone: One end of the junction varies from germline; a read error may be responsible. The V and J genes are TRBV10-3 and TRBJ1-1, with 7 bases lining up with TRBD1. This CDR3 has 15 residues. Germline assignment: CDR1 ENHRY and CDR2 SYGVKD. The CDR3 nucleotides are TGTGCCATCAATGAGTCGCGACAGGGACTCGGGGAAGCTTTCTTT. Amino acids: CAINESRQGLGEAFF.

The chain uses TRBV5-1 and TRBJ2-1, with 7 nucleotides matching TRBD1. Germline-derived CDR1 and CDR2 are SGHRS and YFSETQ. CDR3 length: 15 amino acids. With V trimmed by 7 bases and J by 2 bases, 9 bases remained unmatched. The CDR3 coding sequence is TGCGCCAGCCGTAATTGGCAGGGGGCCTACAATGAGCAGTTCTTC. It translates to CASRNWQGAYNEQFF.

The chain couples TRBV7-9 to TRBJ2-1; D possibly corresponds to TRBD2 (6 bases). Deletions cut 1 base from V and 7 bases from J, with 8 bases between. The CDR3 sequence is 13 residues long. Germline V CDR1 and CDR2: SEHNR, FQNEAQ (reference sequence). The CDR3 spells CASSLVAENEQFF. In nucleotides, the CDR3 is TGTGCCAGCAGCTTAGTAGCGGAAAATGAGCAGTTCTTC.

The V call is TRBV13, the J call TRBJ2-5; 7 nucleotides agree with TRBD1. The CDR3 runs to 14 residues. Looked up from germline, CDR1 is PRHDT and CDR2 is FYEKMQ (reference sequence). V gave up 0 bases and J gave up 2 bases; unmatched junction bases: 0. In DNA form, the CDR3 reads TGTGCCAGCAGCTTAGGACAGGGGCAAGAGACCCAGTACTTC. Protein: CASSLGQGQETQYF. The variable domain in full, with the rest retrieved from reference TRBV13 and TRBJ2-5, is AAGVIQSPRHLIKEKRETATLKCYPIPRHDTVYWYQQGPGQDPQFLISFYEKMQSDKGSIPDRFSAQQFSDYHSELNMSSLELGDSALYFCASSLGQGQETQYFGPGTRLLVL.

The J gene is TRBJ1-1, the V gene TRBV6-1; tentatively, D is TRBD1 (5 bases). With 2 bases removed from V and 0 bases from J, the gap between germline ends came to 16 bases. The CDR3 has 17 amino acids. Germline CDR1 is MNHNS and CDR2 is SASEGT. CDR3 DNA sequence: TGTGCCAGCAGTGAATTGCCGGGGCCACTACTGAACACTGAAGCTTTCTTT. Residues: CASSELPGPLLNTEAFF.

V gene TRBV7-9 combines with J gene TRBJ1-1; D call uncertain. The germline V and J ends were trimmed by 3 bases and 5 bases, with 7 bases remaining between them. The CDR3 is 12 residues long. Per the germline V gene, CDR1 is SEHNR and CDR2 is FQNEAQ (reference sequence). CDR3 coding DNA: TGTGCCAGCAGCTTTGCCCCAACTGAAGCTTTCTTT. It translates to CASSFAPTEAFF.

This chain joins TRBV5-1 and TRBJ2-1; D is possibly TRBD2 (6 bases). Deletions cut 2 bases from V and 0 bases from J, with 9 bases between. CDR3 length: 15 residues. Per germline, CDR1 SGHRS and CDR2 YFSETQ. The CDR3 DNA sequence: TGCGCCAGCAGCTTTAGCGGATCCTCCTACAATGAGCAGTTCTTC. This translates into CASSFSGSSYNEQFF. The variable domain in full, with the rest retrieved from reference TRBV5-1 and TRBJ2-1, is KAGVTQTPRYLIKTRGQQVTLSCSPISGHRSVSWYQQTPGQGLQFLFEYFSETQRNKGNFPGRFSGRQFSNSRSEMNVSTLELGDSALYLCASSFSGSSYNEQFFGPGTRLTVL.

The CDR3 sequence is CASSPPSGALTEAFF. The CDR3 DNA sequence: TGTGCCAGCTCACCACCTTCGGGGGCATTAACTGAAGCTTTCTTT. This chain links TRBV18 with TRBJ1-1; perhaps TRBD1 as D (6 bases). Per germline, CDR1 KGHSH and CDR2 LQKENI. The ends were cut back, 0 bases at V and 5 bases at J, with 13 bases in the middle. The CDR3 runs to 15 residues.

The chain is built from TRBV4-3 and TRBJ1-6, with D hard to call. Germline CDR1 is LGHNA and CDR2 is YSLEER. This CDR3 comprises 14 residues. V lost 0 bases and J 7 bases, leaving 7 bases between the germline ends. The CDR3 sequence is CASSQEAGNSPLHF. CDR3 in DNA: TGCGCCAGCAGCCAAGAAGCGGGAAATTCACCCCTCCACTTT.

This chain connects TRBV7-2 to TRBJ1-5, with D uncertain. The CDR3 has 13 amino acids. Between the trimmed V and J ends, which lost 5 bases and 0 bases, there was a span of 5 bases. Germline loops: CDR1 SGHTA, CDR2 FQGNSA. CDR3 nucleotide sequence: TGTGCCAGCAGCGACTCTAGCAATCAGCCCCAGCATTTT. This translates into CASSDSSNQPQHF.

This rearrangement joins TRBV5-1 to TRBJ1-1, with unresolved D. The CDR3 is 13 amino acids. Germline assignment: CDR1 SGHRS and CDR2 YFSETQ. V was shortened by 4 bases and J by 0 bases, with 7 bases between the two germline ends. The CDR3 bases are TGCGCCAGCAGCATAGAAATGAACACTGAAGCTTTCTTT. Protein product: CASSIEMNTEAFF.

CDR3 bases: TGTGCCAGCAGCTTAGAAAGTACCCAGCGGGGGACCCAGTACTTC. This translates into CASSLESTQRGTQYF. The rearrangement joins TRBV7-2 to TRBJ2-5; 7 bases align to TRBD2. J was trimmed by 7 bases and V by 1 base; bases with no gene match: 9. CDR1 and CDR2 from the germline V gene are SGHTA and FQGNSA. The CDR3 runs 15 residues.

V usage is TRBV19 and J usage is TRBJ1-5, with unresolved D. V lost 8 bases and J lost 4, with 12 bases in between. Germline V CDR1 and CDR2: LNHDA, SQIVND (reference sequence). This CDR3 has 13 residues. CDR3 loop: CASHPGRNQPQHF. In DNA, the CDR3 is TGTGCCAGTCATCCCGGGCGGAATCAGCCCCAGCATTTT.

The chain uses TRBV2 and TRBJ1-6; D is unresolved. Per the germline V gene, CDR1 is SNHLY and CDR2 is FYNNEI. V lost 6 bases and J 11 bases, leaving 20 bases between the germline ends. This CDR3 spans 15 amino acids. The CDR3 nucleotides are TGTGCCAGCAGCGAGCGTTCCGGCCGCAATCCACCCCTCCACTTT. This translates into CASSERSGRNPPLHF. The full variable domain, completed using reference TRBV2 and TRBJ1-6, is EPEVTQTPSHQVTQMGQEVILRCVPISNHLYFYWYRQILGQKVEFLVSFYNNEISEKSEIFDDQFSVERPDGSNFTLKIRSTKLEDSAMYFCASSERSGRNPPLHFGNGTRLTVT.

The chain has TRBV6-1 and TRBJ1-5, with D uncertain. CDR1 is MNHNS, CDR2 SASEGT, per germline. The V gene lost 2 bases and the J gene lost 0 bases, with 17 bases spanning the gap. The CDR3 runs 18 residues. The CDR3 spells CASSELGRAVYSNQPQHF. In nucleotides, the CDR3 is TGTGCCAGCAGTGAACTAGGACGGGCGGTCTATAGCAATCAGCCCCAGCATTTT.

V gene TRBV5-1 combines with J gene TRBJ2-2; D remains unclear. This CDR3 comprises 13 residues. The V end was cut by 4 bases, the J end by 4 bases, with 8 bases between. In germline, CDR1 is SGHRS, CDR2 YFSETQ. The CDR3 nucleotides are TGCGCCAGCAGCCCCGGTTCCACCGGGGAGCTGTTTTTT. This translates into CASSPGSTGELFF.

This rearrangement joins TRBV20-1 to TRBJ1-2; D remains ambiguous. The V gene lost 4 bases and the J gene lost 6 bases, with 9 bases spanning the gap. The germline V gene has CDR1 DFQATT and CDR2 SNEGSKA (reference sequence). The CDR3 covers 11 residues. The CDR3 coding sequence is TGCAGTGCTACTACCTGGAATGGCTACACCTTC. This encodes CSATTWNGYTF.

This clone has only a few counts. The chain couples TRBV10-3 to TRBJ1-6; possibly TRBD1 for D (5 bases). Per germline, CDR1 ENHRY and CDR2 SYGVKD. This CDR3 comprises 12 residues. V dropped 8 bases and J dropped 5 bases, with 7 bases sitting between them. The CDR3 loop reads CAIRGDNSPLHF. The CDR3 DNA follows: TGTGCCATCCGGGGGGATAATTCACCCCTCCACTTT.

The chain is built from TRBV30 and TRBJ1-2; D call uncertain. Germline V CDR1 and CDR2: GTSNPN, SVGIG (reference sequence). The CDR3 runs 14 residues. Trimming removed 0 bases from V and 2 bases from J, with 10 bases in between. CDR3 in DNA: TGTGCCTGGAGTGTACCACCCAGGAACTATGGCTACACCTTC. Protein product: CAWSVPPRNYGYTF.

The DNA for the CDR3 is TGTGCCAGCAGCTTAGGGACTGTAAACAATGAGCAGTTCTTC. Its translation is CASSLGTVNNEQFF. This rearrangement joins TRBV5-4 to TRBJ2-1; perhaps TRBD2 as D (6 bases). V dropped 2 bases and J dropped 5 bases, with 11 bases sitting between them. Germline V gene data show CDR1 as SGHNT and CDR2 as YYREEE (reference sequence). The CDR3 sequence is 14 residues long.

The chain is built from TRBV19 and TRBJ2-7, with 8 positions matching TRBD1. The CDR3 runs to 15 residues. Trimming at V came to 2 bases and at J to 2 bases, leaving 5 bases not matched to a gene. Germline CDR1 is LNHDA and CDR2 is SQIVND (reference sequence). The CDR3 coding sequence is TGTGCCAGTAGTATAACCCCGGACAGGGCCTACGAGCAGTACTTC. It yields the protein CASSITPDRAYEQYF.

The CDR3 loop is CASSEISSVTSYEQYF. CDR3 DNA: TGTGCCAGCAGTGAAATTTCGTCGGTCACGTCCTACGAGCAGTACTTC. J is TRBJ2-7 and V is TRBV13, with D uncertain. Between the trimmed V and J ends, which lost 6 bases and 1 base, there was a span of 19 bases. The length of the CDR3 is 16 residues. Germline loops: CDR1 PRHDT, CDR2 FYEKMQ (reference sequence).

The chain is built from TRBV6-1 and TRBJ2-2; 8 bases match TRBD1. In germline, CDR1 is MNHNS, CDR2 SASEGT. The CDR3 totals 13 residues. V was pared by 6 bases and J by 6 bases, with 3 bases of the junction left unmatched. This CDR3 reads CASSWTGPGELFF. CDR3 coding DNA: TGTGCCAGCAGCTGGACAGGGCCCGGGGAGCTGTTTTTT.

Points on this clone: This specimen includes other DNA sequences encoding the same CDR3. The V and J genes are TRBV5-4 and TRBJ1-2; TRBD1 matches 7 bases. With V trimmed by 5 bases and J by 6 bases, 10 bases remained unmatched. CDR3 length: 14 amino acids. The germline V gene has CDR1 SGHNT and CDR2 YYREEE (reference sequence). DNA for the CDR3: TGTGCCAGCAGTGAGGGGGCGATTTCTAATGGCTACACCTTC. The encoded protein is CASSEGAISNGYTF.

The chain recombines TRBV5-1 with TRBJ2-2; the D gene could be TRBD1 or TRBD2 (5 bases each). The length of the CDR3 is 17 residues. Germline lookup yields CDR1 SGHRS and CDR2 YFSETQ. V lost 3 bases and J lost 5, with 20 bases in between. The CDR3 loop reads CASSYQGLPGSTGELFF. CDR3 DNA sequence: TGCGCCAGCAGCTACCAAGGACTCCCAGGGAGTACCGGGGAGCTGTTTTTT.